Shown below are 20 T cell receptor beta chains from a single sample sequenced in a study of T cell responses to AZD1222 COVID-19 vaccine. Measured with immunoSEQ multiplex PCR; TCRdb has only the in-frame clones, and not every one. The sample has 180,000 or so clones; 85% to 90% are singletons. Sequencing used peripheral blood, obtained 28 days after the second AZD1222 dose. These TCRs come from an adult who received the AZD1222 COVID-19 vaccine.

This rearrangement joins TRBV2 to TRBJ2-7, with TRBD1 matching over 8 bases. The CDR3 is made up of 13 amino acids. V lost 9 bases to trimming and J lost 6 bases; unmatched junction nucleotides: 10. In germline, CDR1 is SNHLY, CDR2 FYNNEI. The CDR3 DNA sequence: TGTGCCAGTTTCGGACAGGGTCGGGGCGAGCAGTACTTC. This encodes CASFGQGRGEQYF.

This chain uses TRBV7-2 with TRBJ2-2; no definite D call. Per germline, CDR1 SGHTA and CDR2 FQGNSA. The CDR3 loop spans 14 amino acids. V dropped 1 base and J dropped 4 bases, with 7 bases sitting between them. The CDR3 region has the DNA TGTGCCAGCAGCTTAGTTGAGCGCACCGGGGAGCTGTTTTTT. Translating it yields CASSLVERTGELFF. The variable domain in full, with the rest retrieved from reference TRBV7-2 and TRBJ2-2, is GAGVSQSPSNKVTEKGKDVELRCDPISGHTALYWYRQSLGQGLEFLIYFQGNSAPDKSGLPSDRFSAERTGGSVSTLTIQRTQQEDSAVYLCASSLVERTGELFFGEGSRLTVL.

The V call is TRBV28, the J call TRBJ2-7, with a possible D match to TRBD2 (6 bases). V lost 3 bases and J lost 7, with 13 bases in between. The germline V gene encodes CDR1 MDHEN and CDR2 SYDVKM. The CDR3 runs to 13 residues. Written as DNA, the CDR3 is TGTGCCAGCAGTTTGGGCGGGATTATGGAGCAGTACTTC. Protein product: CASSLGGIMEQYF.

The rearrangement uses TRBV4-1 and TRBJ2-1, with D perhaps matching TRBD1 (6 bases). CDR1 and CDR2 (germline): MGHRA, YSYEKL. Trimming took off 2 bases at V and 3 bases at J, with 17 bases between the two ends. The CDR3 is 17 amino acids. CDR3 nucleotides: TGCGCCAGCAGCCAAATGGTAGGCAGGGGCGACTACAATGAGCAGTTCTTC. Its translation: CASSQMVGRGDYNEQFF.

This rearrangement joins TRBV4-3 to TRBJ2-1; no clear D. CDR1 LGHNA and CDR2 YSLEER come from the germline V gene. V shed 0 bases and J shed 4 bases, with 7 bases lying between them. The CDR3 extends over 14 amino acids. CDR3 nucleotide sequence: TGCGCCAGCAGCCAAGATCGGTCTTACAATGAGCAGTTCTTC. Encoded protein: CASSQDRSYNEQFF.

V gene TRBV19 combines with J gene TRBJ1-2; 7 positions agree with TRBD1. Looked up from germline, CDR1 is LNHDA and CDR2 is SQIVND (reference sequence). The CDR3 is 16 residues long. The V segment lost 7 bases and the J segment 6 bases; nucleotides outside the gene matches: 17. CDR3 DNA sequence: TGTGCCAGTACCGAATTTTTGAGAGGGGGCGCCGATGGCTACACCTTC. It specifies CASTEFLRGGADGYTF.

The chain has TRBV2 and TRBJ2-5; 13 positions match TRBD2. The CDR3 consists of 15 residues. V trimming: 6 bases; J trimming: 2 bases; junction bases outside the gene matches: 3. Per germline, CDR1 SNHLY and CDR2 FYNNEI. CDR3 bases: TGTGCCAGCAGGAGGGGACTAGCGGGACAAGAGACCCAGTACTTC. It codes for CASRRGLAGQETQYF. Supplemented by reference TRBV2 and TRBJ2-5, the full variable domain reads EPEVTQTPSHQVTQMGQEVILRCVPISNHLYFYWYRQILGQKVEFLVSFYNNEISEKSEIFDDQFSVERPDGSNFTLKIRSTKLEDSAMYFCASRRGLAGQETQYFGPGTRLLVL.

The chain links TRBV6-4 to TRBJ2-2; 15 bases line up with TRBD2. CDR1 is MRHNA and CDR2 is SNTAGT in the germline V gene. The CDR3 sequence is 18 residues long. V was clipped by 6 bases and J by 5 bases; unmatched bases: 10. The CDR3 DNA follows: TGTGCCAGCAGGAAGGGACTAGCGGGAGGAATTGAGACCGGGGAGCTGTTTTTT. The encoded protein is CASRKGLAGGIETGELFF.

V gene TRBV7-3 combines with J gene TRBJ1-2, with TRBD1 matching over 10 bases. Germline-derived CDR1 and CDR2 are SGHTA and FQGTGA. The CDR3 has 13 residues. The V and J ends lost 4 bases and 6 bases, in that order; junction bases with no gene match: 2. The CDR3 bases are TGTGCCAGCAGCTCCGGGACAGGGGATGGCTACACCTTC. This sequence encodes CASSSGTGDGYTF.

This clone was recorded once. The chain has TRBV5-1 and TRBJ1-1; D remains ambiguous. The germline CDR1 and CDR2 sequences are SGHRS and YFSETQ. The CDR3 sequence is 14 residues long. V was shortened by 1 base and J by 6 bases, with 13 bases between the two germline ends. CDR3 coding DNA: TGCGCCAGCAGCTTGAGTGTAGTCAGGCCTGAAGCTTTCTTT. It specifies CASSLSVVRPEAFF.

This clone was seen a single time. The V call is TRBV5-6, the J call TRBJ2-7; D uncertain. CDR1 is SGHDT, CDR2 YYEEEE, per germline. This CDR3 has 11 amino acids. V was cut by 4 bases and J by 4 bases, with 6 bases left in between. The CDR3 region is CASSRQYEQYF. CDR3 DNA sequence: TGTGCCAGCAGCCGTCAGTACGAGCAGTACTTC. Together with reference TRBV5-6 and TRBJ2-7, the CDR3 gives the full variable domain: DAGVTQSPTHLIKTRGQQVTLRCSPKSGHDTVSWYQQALGQGPQFIFQYYEEEERQRGNFPDRFSGHQFPNYSSELNVNALLLGDSALYLCASSRQYEQYFGPGTRLTVT.

CDR3 in amino acids: CASTVRQGGYGYTF. In DNA, the CDR3 is TGTGCCAGCACCGTACGACAGGGAGGGTATGGCTACACCTTC. The rearrangement joins TRBV27 to TRBJ1-2; TRBD1 aligns across 7 bases. The length of the CDR3 is 14 residues. The V and J ends lost 7 bases and 5 bases, in that order; junction bases with no gene match: 10. The germline CDR1 and CDR2 sequences are MNHEY and SMNVEV (reference sequence).

This clone was seen a few times. V and J are TRBV25-1 and TRBJ2-1, with D unresolved. The CDR3 extends over 16 amino acids. Per germline, CDR1 MGHDK and CDR2 SYGVNS. Trimming shortened V by 1 base and J by 0 bases, and 10 bases separated the two germline ends. The CDR3 DNA sequence: TGTGCCAGCAGTGAATCAAGATATGTCTCCTACAATGAGCAGTTCTTC. Its translation is CASSESRYVSYNEQFF. Drawing the rest from reference TRBV25-1 and TRBJ2-1, the complete variable domain is EADIYQTPRYLVIGTGKKITLECSQTMGHDKMYWYQQDPGMELHLIHYSYGVNSTEKGDLSSESTVSRIRTEHFPLTLESARPSHTSQYLCASSESRYVSYNEQFFGPGTRLTVL.

This chain links TRBV5-6 with TRBJ2-7; TRBD2 aligns across 7 bases. CDR1 and CDR2 (germline): SGHDT, YYEEEE. This CDR3 has 14 residues. The junction had 4 bases not matched to a gene; V was cut back by 2 bases and J by 2 bases. In DNA form, the CDR3 reads TGTGCCAGCAGCTTCACGGGACTACCCTACGAGCAGTACTTC. Translated, it gives CASSFTGLPYEQYF.

V is TRBV11-2 and J is TRBJ2-1; tentative D call: TRBD2 (6 bases). Per germline, CDR1 SGHAT and CDR2 FQNNGV. The CDR3 covers 17 residues. Trimming stripped 3 bases from V and 0 bases from J, with 15 bases between. For the CDR3, the DNA is TGTGCCAGCAGCTTGGGGGGTAGCGGAAGCTCCTACAATGAGCAGTTCTTC. This codes for CASSLGGSGSSYNEQFF.

The sample holds one count of this clone. The chain carries TRBV6-5 and TRBJ2-3; D gene ambiguous. Between the trimmed V and J ends, which lost 6 bases and 2 bases, there was a span of 6 bases. The CDR3 is 12 residues long. Germline assignment: CDR1 MNHEY and CDR2 SVGAGI. CDR3 protein: CASRGPTDTQYF. DNA of the CDR3: TGTGCCAGCAGGGGTCCCACAGATACGCAGTATTTT.

The chain uses TRBV9 and TRBJ2-1; 8 bases agree with TRBD1. The CDR3 extends over 13 amino acids. Germline V gives CDR1 SGDLS, CDR2 YYNGEE. V was pared by 3 bases and J by 8 bases, with 4 bases of the junction left unmatched. CDR3 nucleotide sequence: TGTGCCAGCAGCGCACGACAGGGGTATGAGCAGTTCTTC. Protein sequence: CASSARQGYEQFF.

The rearrangement joins TRBV30 to TRBJ2-7; 7 nucleotides align to TRBD1. CDR1 is GTSNPN, CDR2 SVGIG, per germline (reference sequence). The V gene end was trimmed by 5 bases and the J gene end by 3 bases; junction bases not matched to a gene: 7. The CDR3 consists of 13 residues. The chain's CDR3 is CAWDRDSFYEQYF. DNA for the CDR3: TGTGCCTGGGACCGGGACAGTTTCTACGAGCAGTACTTC.

This clone turned up a few times. This chain joins TRBV11-2 and TRBJ2-1, with a weak D call TRBD2 (6 bases). The CDR3 is made up of 13 amino acids. Germline V CDR1 and CDR2: SGHAT, FQNNGV. Trimming stripped 6 bases from V and 7 bases from J, with 13 bases between. This CDR3 is CASSPEGGNEQFF. The CDR3 nucleotides are TGTGCCAGCAGTCCCGAGGGAGGAAATGAGCAGTTCTTC.

The chain has TRBV28 and TRBJ1-5; D possibly corresponds to TRBD1 (5 bases). The CDR3 has 13 residues. V gave up 10 bases and J gave up 3 bases, with 13 bases separating them. Germline-derived CDR1 and CDR2 are MDHEN and SYDVKM. In nucleotides, the CDR3 is TGTGCCATAAGGGACCCTAACAATCAGCCCCAGCATTTT. Protein sequence: CAIRDPNNQPQHF.